These 25 T cell receptor beta chains originate from one sample sequenced in a study of Ad26.COV2.S vaccination and SARS-CoV-2 variants. Treatment specified: some 20 received Ad26.COV2.S at low or high dose, single or two shots; about 5 received placebo; per-sample allocation not given. All samples were drawn on day 63, counting from the first vaccine or placebo injection. Generated by immunoSEQ multiplex PCR, the TCRdb table keeps only in-frame clones and is missing some. This sample carries approximately 420,000 clones, about 85% of them seen once, and the ten largest clones take 3.5%. Sequencing used peripheral blood, obtained in a trial of Ad26.COV2.S vaccine versus placebo. These receptor sequences come from a person between 18 and 59 years old who received the Ad26.COV2.S COVID-19 vaccine or a placebo.

The chain carries TRBV30 and TRBJ1-1, with D uncertain. Germline loops: CDR1 GTSNPN, CDR2 SVGIG (reference sequence). The CDR3 totals 13 residues. V lost 8 bases and J lost 1, with 14 bases in between. Here the CDR3 DNA reads TGTGCCGGTTCCCAGGCCCAGAACACTGAAGCTTTCTTT. The encoded protein is CAGSQAQNTEAFF.

The genes are TRBV7-8 and TRBJ1-4; 8 bases are shared with TRBD1. The germline CDR1 and CDR2 sequences are SGHVS and FQNEAQ. CDR3 length: 14 amino acids. J lost 8 bases, V lost 3 bases, and 5 bases had no gene match. Here the CDR3 DNA reads TGTGCCAGCAGCTTGGACAGGGTCGACGAAAAACTGTTTTTT. Its translation: CASSLDRVDEKLFF.

The chain employs TRBV4-1 and TRBJ1-2; TRBD1 matches at 7 bases. The germline CDR1 and CDR2 sequences are MGHRA and YSYEKL. This CDR3 comprises 14 residues. Losses at the gene ends were 2 bases for V and 3 bases for J; bases not matched to a gene: 3. The DNA for the CDR3 is TGCGCCAGCAGCCAATTGGGACAGTACTATGGCTACACCTTC. Translation gives CASSQLGQYYGYTF.

This clone was seen more than once but under ten times. V and J are TRBV7-2 and TRBJ1-1, with D perhaps matching TRBD1 (5 bases). CDR1 is SGHTA and CDR2 is FQGNSA in the germline V gene. The CDR3 is made up of 13 amino acids. The germline V and J ends were trimmed by 5 bases and 1 base, with 8 bases remaining between them. The CDR3 nucleotides are TGTGCCAGCAGCCCCCAGGGGAACACTGAAGCTTTCTTT. This sequence encodes CASSPQGNTEAFF. The full variable domain, its missing parts supplied by reference TRBV7-2 and TRBJ1-1, is GAGVSQSPSNKVTEKGKDVELRCDPISGHTALYWYRQSLGQGLEFLIYFQGNSAPDKSGLPSDRFSAERTGGSVSTLTIQRTQQEDSAVYLCASSPQGNTEAFFGQGTRLTVV.

The rearrangement links TRBV2 to TRBJ2-7; the match to TRBD1 covers 8 bases. The V gene's germline CDR1 is SNHLY and CDR2 FYNNEI. Losses at the gene ends were 4 bases for V and 6 bases for J; bases not matched to a gene: 5. This CDR3 spans 13 amino acids. For the CDR3, the DNA is TGTGCCAGCAGTGTCGGGACAGGTCTCGAGCAGTACTTC. Amino acids: CASSVGTGLEQYF.

The V gene is TRBV11-2, the J gene TRBJ1-1; maybe TRBD1 (5 bases). CDR1 is SGHAT, CDR2 FQNNGV, per germline. V was shortened by 5 bases and J by 4 bases, with 14 bases between the two germline ends. This CDR3 is built from 14 residues. The CDR3 nucleotides are TGTGCCAGCAGCCAGGTCCGACAGAGCACTGAAGCTTTCTTT. Translation: CASSQVRQSTEAFF.

The rearrangement joins TRBV27 to TRBJ1-1; D is possibly TRBD1 (6 bases). V shed 5 bases and J shed 3 bases, with 10 bases lying between them. The CDR3 has 13 amino acids. Germline CDR1 reads MNHEY; CDR2 reads SMNVEV (reference sequence). CDR3: CASSPSGDTEAFF. CDR3 DNA: TGTGCCAGCAGTCCGTCAGGGGACACTGAAGCTTTCTTT.

V usage is TRBV7-9 and J usage is TRBJ2-1; D is possibly TRBD2 (6 bases). Germline values: CDR1 SEHNR, CDR2 FQNEAQ (reference sequence). This CDR3 is 15 amino acids long. V dropped 2 bases and J dropped 15 bases, with 23 bases sitting between them. The CDR3: CASSLSREVAIRWFF. CDR3 sequence (DNA): TGTGCCAGCAGCTTATCCAGGGAGGTTGCAATAAGGTGGTTCTTC.

The V call is TRBV7-2, the J call TRBJ2-3; the D call may be TRBD1 or TRBD2 (5 bases each). Looked up from germline, CDR1 is SGHTA and CDR2 is FQGNSA. The CDR3 length is 17 residues. V was pared by 1 base and J by 0 bases, with 14 bases between. This chain's CDR3 is CASSLDPGLYSTDTQYF. CDR3 DNA sequence: TGTGCCAGCAGCTTAGATCCGGGGCTTTATAGCACAGATACGCAGTATTTT.

The chain combines TRBV15 with TRBJ1-4; D gene ambiguous. Germline CDR1 is LNHNV and CDR2 is YYDKDF (reference sequence). CDR3 length: 13 residues. Deletions cut 0 bases from V and 8 bases from J, with 7 bases between. The CDR3 region has the DNA TGTGCCACCAGCAGAGACCAAATCGAAAAACTGTTTTTT. This sequence encodes CATSRDQIEKLFF.

The chain is built from TRBV4-3 and TRBJ2-6; D gene unclear. CDR1 and CDR2 (germline): LGHNA, YSLEER. CDR3 length: 15 residues. The ends were cut back, 4 bases at V and 2 bases at J, with 9 bases in the middle. The CDR3 DNA sequence: TGCGCCAGCAGCCCAGAAGAAGCTGGGGCCAACGTCCTGACTTTC. Translated: CASSPEEAGANVLTF.

The rearrangement links TRBV4-1 to TRBJ1-4; weak D call: TRBD1 (6 bases). The length of the CDR3 is 15 residues. CDR1 and CDR2 (germline): MGHRA, YSYEKL. V lost 1 base and J 8 bases, leaving 14 bases between the germline ends. This CDR3 reads CASSQVAGVREKLFF. The CDR3 coding sequence is TGCGCCAGCAGCCAAGTAGCAGGGGTGCGAGAAAAACTGTTTTTT.

The chain is built from TRBV2 and TRBJ1-5; D unclear. The CDR3 covers 15 residues. Germline CDR1 reads SNHLY; CDR2 reads FYNNEI. V lost 6 bases, J lost 1 base, and 13 bases lay in between. The CDR3 DNA follows: TGTGCCAGCAGCCTGGACGGGCGGAGCAATCAGCCCCAGCATTTT. Translated: CASSLDGRSNQPQHF.

V gene TRBV24-1 combines with J gene TRBJ2-2; 10 bases match TRBD1. Per germline, CDR1 KGHDR and CDR2 SFDVKD. The CDR3 consists of 15 residues. The J segment lost 6 bases and the V segment lost 4 bases, leaving 4 bases of the junction unmatched. The CDR3 nucleotides read TGTGCCACCAGTGACTCCGGGACAGGGGCCGGGGAGCTGTTTTTT. This gives the protein CATSDSGTGAGELFF.

The chain employs TRBV4-1 and TRBJ1-2, with D tentatively TRBD1 (6 bases). The CDR3 sequence is 15 residues long. CDR1 is MGHRA, CDR2 YSYEKL, per germline. With 4 bases removed from V and 0 bases from J, the gap between germline ends came to 12 bases. The CDR3 sequence: CASSLTDSPNYGYTF. The CDR3, as DNA: TGCGCCAGCAGCCTAACGGACAGTCCTAACTATGGCTACACCTTC.

The J gene is TRBJ1-1, the V gene TRBV19; D is ambiguous. Germline CDR1 LNHDA, CDR2 SQIVND (reference sequence). The CDR3 has 15 residues. V lost 3 bases and J lost 1, with 12 bases in between. CDR3 sequence: CASSMGFFSNTEAFF. CDR3 in DNA: TGTGCCAGTAGTATGGGTTTTTTTTCGAACACTGAAGCTTTCTTT.

This sequence joins TRBV11-2 and TRBJ2-7; a possible D gene is TRBD2 (6 bases). CDR3 length: 12 residues. Germline CDR1 reads SGHAT; CDR2 reads FQNNGV. Trimming cost V 5 bases and J 2 bases, with 7 bases left between them. The CDR3 region has the DNA TGTGCCAGCAGCCGGGGGACCTACGAGCAGTACTTC. This encodes CASSRGTYEQYF. The full variable domain, in which reference TRBV11-2 and TRBJ2-7 provide the parts outside the CDR3, is EAGVAQSPRYKIIEKRQSVAFWCNPISGHATLYWYQQILGQGPKLLIQFQNNGVVDDSQLPKDRFSAERLKGVDSTLKIQPAKLEDSAVYLCASSRGTYEQYFGPGTRLTVT.

This clone was counted a single time. As DNA, the CDR3 is TGCGCCAGCAGCCAAGTATTCAGTAATGAAAAACTGTTTTTT. Its translation is CASSQVFSNEKLFF. This chain connects TRBV4-1 to TRBJ1-4; unclear D gene. Germline CDR1 and CDR2: MGHRA and YSYEKL. The V end lost 1 base, the J end lost 4 bases, and 7 bases lay between the germline ends. The CDR3 totals 14 residues.

The genes are TRBV6-5 and TRBJ2-7, with 8 bases lining up with TRBD1. Germline V gene lookup returns CDR1 MNHEY and CDR2 SVGAGI. CDR3 length: 15 amino acids. The J segment lost 0 bases and the V segment lost 5 bases, leaving 6 bases of the junction unmatched. The CDR3 region has the DNA TGTGCCAGCAGTCTGGACAGGGTCAGCTCCTACGAGCAGTACTTC. Protein: CASSLDRVSSYEQYF.

The J gene is TRBJ1-6, the V gene TRBV19; 7 bases are shared with TRBD1. The CDR3 length is 14 residues. The ends lost 7 bases at V and 7 bases at J; junction bases unmatched: 7. Germline CDR1 LNHDA, CDR2 SQIVND (reference sequence). Here the CDR3 reads CASTASGGNSPLHF. The CDR3 nucleotides are TGTGCCAGTACTGCTTCAGGGGGAAATTCACCCCTCCACTTT.

The chain links TRBV30 to TRBJ1-1, with D unclear. Germline assignment: CDR1 GTSNPN and CDR2 SVGIG (reference sequence). There are 14 residues in the CDR3. V gave up 4 bases and J gave up 1 base, with 13 bases separating them. The CDR3 loop is CAWTPGRWNTEAFF. The CDR3 region has the DNA TGTGCCTGGACCCCCGGGCGATGGAACACTGAAGCTTTCTTT.

This chain connects TRBV6-2 or TRBV6-3 to TRBJ1-1, with a tentative D call TRBD1 (6 bases). Deletions cut 0 bases from V and 0 bases from J, with 8 bases between. Germline values: CDR1 MNHEY, CDR2 SVGEGT. The CDR3 runs to 15 residues. CDR3 nucleotide sequence: TGTGCCAGCAGTTACTCGCAGGGGCTGAACACTGAAGCTTTCTTT. Protein sequence: CASSYSQGLNTEAFF.

The V and J genes are TRBV9 and TRBJ2-2; D possibly matches TRBD1 or TRBD2 (5 bases each). This CDR3 contains 14 residues. V shed 3 bases and J shed 4 bases, with 10 bases lying between them. Looked up from germline, CDR1 is SGDLS and CDR2 is YYNGEE. CDR3 nucleotide sequence: TGTGCCAGCAGCGGGGACGGACGCACCGGGGAGCTGTTTTTT. This translates into CASSGDGRTGELFF.

This clone was recorded once. Additional DNA sequences in this sample encode the identical CDR3. V is TRBV20-1 and J is TRBJ2-3; D is ambiguous. Germline-derived CDR1 and CDR2 are DFQATT and SNEGSKA (reference sequence). CDR3 size: 11 residues. V lost 3 bases and J lost 1, with 2 bases in between. CDR3 sequence reads: CSASGTDTQYF. The CDR3, as DNA: TGCAGTGCTAGCGGCACAGATACGCAGTATTTT.

The chain couples TRBV7-8 to TRBJ1-2; D gene unclear. Deletions cut 5 bases from V and 2 bases from J, with 6 bases between. This CDR3 comprises 12 residues. Germline V gene data show CDR1 as SGHVS and CDR2 as FQNEAQ. CDR3 residues: CASSPVNYGYTF. CDR3 nucleotide sequence: TGTGCCAGCAGCCCTGTCAACTATGGCTACACCTTC.